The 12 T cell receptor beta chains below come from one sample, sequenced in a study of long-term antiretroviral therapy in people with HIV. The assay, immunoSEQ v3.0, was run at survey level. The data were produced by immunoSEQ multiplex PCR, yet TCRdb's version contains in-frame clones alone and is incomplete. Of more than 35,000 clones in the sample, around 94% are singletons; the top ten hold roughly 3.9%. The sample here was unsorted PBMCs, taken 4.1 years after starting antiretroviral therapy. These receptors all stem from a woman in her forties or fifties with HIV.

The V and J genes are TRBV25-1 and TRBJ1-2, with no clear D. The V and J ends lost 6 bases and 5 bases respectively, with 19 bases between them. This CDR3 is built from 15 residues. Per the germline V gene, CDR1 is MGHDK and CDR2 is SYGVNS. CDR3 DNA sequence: TGTGCCAGCAGGCCTTCTTCCACGGGGATTTATGGCTACACCTTC. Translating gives CASRPSSTGIYGYTF.

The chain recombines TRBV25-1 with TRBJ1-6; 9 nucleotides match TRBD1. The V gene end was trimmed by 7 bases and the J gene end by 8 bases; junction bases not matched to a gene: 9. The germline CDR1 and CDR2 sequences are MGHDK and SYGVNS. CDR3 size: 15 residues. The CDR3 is CASTPGGQGYSPLHF. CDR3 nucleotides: TGTGCCAGCACCCCCGGGGGACAGGGTTATTCACCCCTCCACTTT.

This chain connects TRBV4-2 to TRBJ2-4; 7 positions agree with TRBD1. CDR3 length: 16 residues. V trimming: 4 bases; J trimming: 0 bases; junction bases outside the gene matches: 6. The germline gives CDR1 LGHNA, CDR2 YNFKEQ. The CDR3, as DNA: TGTGCCAGCAGCCCCCGGACAGGTTTAGCCAAAAACATTCAGTACTTC. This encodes CASSPRTGLAKNIQYF.

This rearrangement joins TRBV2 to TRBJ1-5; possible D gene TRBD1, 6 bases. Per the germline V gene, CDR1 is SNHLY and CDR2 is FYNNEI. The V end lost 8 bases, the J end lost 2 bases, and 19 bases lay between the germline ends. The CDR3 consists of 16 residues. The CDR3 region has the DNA TGTGCCAGCCAAGGAAGGGGGGTCGTCGGCAATCAGCCCCAGCATTTT. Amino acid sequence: CASQGRGVVGNQPQHF.

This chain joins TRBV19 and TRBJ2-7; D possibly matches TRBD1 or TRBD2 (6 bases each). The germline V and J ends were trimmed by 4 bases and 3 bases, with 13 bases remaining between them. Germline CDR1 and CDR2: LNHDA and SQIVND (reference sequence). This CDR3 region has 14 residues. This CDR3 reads CASSTAGGLYEQYF. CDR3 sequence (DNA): TGTGCCAGTAGTACGGCTGGGGGGCTCTACGAGCAGTACTTC.

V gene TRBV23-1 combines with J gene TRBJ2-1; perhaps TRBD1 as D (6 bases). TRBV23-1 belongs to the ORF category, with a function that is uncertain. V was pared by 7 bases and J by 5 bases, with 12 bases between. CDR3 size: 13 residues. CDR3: CASTRDMHNEQFF. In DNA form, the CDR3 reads TGCGCCAGCACCCGGGACATGCACAATGAGCAGTTCTTC.

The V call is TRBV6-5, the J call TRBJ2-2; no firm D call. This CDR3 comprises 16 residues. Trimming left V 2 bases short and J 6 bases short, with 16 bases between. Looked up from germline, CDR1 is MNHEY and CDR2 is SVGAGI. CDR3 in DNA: TGTGCCAGCAGTTACGGGGTTCTTTTAGACGCCGGGGAGCTGTTTTTT. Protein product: CASSYGVLLDAGELFF.

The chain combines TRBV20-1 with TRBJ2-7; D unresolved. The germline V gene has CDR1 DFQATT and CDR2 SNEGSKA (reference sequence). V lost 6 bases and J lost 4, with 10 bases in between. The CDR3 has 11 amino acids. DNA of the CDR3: TGCAGTGCCCGTCAGATTTACGAGCAGTACTTC. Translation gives CSARQIYEQYF.

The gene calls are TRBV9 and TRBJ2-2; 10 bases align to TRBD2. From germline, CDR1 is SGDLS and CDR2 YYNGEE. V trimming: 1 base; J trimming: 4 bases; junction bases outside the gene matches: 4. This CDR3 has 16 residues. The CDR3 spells CASSVSGGAPTGELFF. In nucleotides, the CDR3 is TGTGCCAGCAGCGTAAGCGGGGGGGCACCCACCGGGGAGCTGTTTTTT.

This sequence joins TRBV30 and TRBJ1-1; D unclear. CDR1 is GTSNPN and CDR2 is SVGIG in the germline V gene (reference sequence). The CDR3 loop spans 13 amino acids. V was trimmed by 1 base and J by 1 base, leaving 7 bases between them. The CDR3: CAWSAQPNTEAFF. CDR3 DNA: TGTGCCTGGAGTGCGCAGCCGAACACTGAAGCTTTCTTT.

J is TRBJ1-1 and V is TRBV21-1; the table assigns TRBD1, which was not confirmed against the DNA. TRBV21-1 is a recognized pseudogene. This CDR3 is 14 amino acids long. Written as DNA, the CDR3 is TGTGCCAGCAGCAAAGACAGGGTGAACACTGAAGCTTTCTTT. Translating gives CASSKDRVNTEAFF.

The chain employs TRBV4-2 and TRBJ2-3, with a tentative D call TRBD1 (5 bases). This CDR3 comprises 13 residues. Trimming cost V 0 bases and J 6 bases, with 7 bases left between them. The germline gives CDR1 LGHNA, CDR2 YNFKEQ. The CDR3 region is CASSQDKGDTQYF. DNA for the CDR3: TGTGCCAGCAGCCAAGATAAGGGGGATACGCAGTATTTT.